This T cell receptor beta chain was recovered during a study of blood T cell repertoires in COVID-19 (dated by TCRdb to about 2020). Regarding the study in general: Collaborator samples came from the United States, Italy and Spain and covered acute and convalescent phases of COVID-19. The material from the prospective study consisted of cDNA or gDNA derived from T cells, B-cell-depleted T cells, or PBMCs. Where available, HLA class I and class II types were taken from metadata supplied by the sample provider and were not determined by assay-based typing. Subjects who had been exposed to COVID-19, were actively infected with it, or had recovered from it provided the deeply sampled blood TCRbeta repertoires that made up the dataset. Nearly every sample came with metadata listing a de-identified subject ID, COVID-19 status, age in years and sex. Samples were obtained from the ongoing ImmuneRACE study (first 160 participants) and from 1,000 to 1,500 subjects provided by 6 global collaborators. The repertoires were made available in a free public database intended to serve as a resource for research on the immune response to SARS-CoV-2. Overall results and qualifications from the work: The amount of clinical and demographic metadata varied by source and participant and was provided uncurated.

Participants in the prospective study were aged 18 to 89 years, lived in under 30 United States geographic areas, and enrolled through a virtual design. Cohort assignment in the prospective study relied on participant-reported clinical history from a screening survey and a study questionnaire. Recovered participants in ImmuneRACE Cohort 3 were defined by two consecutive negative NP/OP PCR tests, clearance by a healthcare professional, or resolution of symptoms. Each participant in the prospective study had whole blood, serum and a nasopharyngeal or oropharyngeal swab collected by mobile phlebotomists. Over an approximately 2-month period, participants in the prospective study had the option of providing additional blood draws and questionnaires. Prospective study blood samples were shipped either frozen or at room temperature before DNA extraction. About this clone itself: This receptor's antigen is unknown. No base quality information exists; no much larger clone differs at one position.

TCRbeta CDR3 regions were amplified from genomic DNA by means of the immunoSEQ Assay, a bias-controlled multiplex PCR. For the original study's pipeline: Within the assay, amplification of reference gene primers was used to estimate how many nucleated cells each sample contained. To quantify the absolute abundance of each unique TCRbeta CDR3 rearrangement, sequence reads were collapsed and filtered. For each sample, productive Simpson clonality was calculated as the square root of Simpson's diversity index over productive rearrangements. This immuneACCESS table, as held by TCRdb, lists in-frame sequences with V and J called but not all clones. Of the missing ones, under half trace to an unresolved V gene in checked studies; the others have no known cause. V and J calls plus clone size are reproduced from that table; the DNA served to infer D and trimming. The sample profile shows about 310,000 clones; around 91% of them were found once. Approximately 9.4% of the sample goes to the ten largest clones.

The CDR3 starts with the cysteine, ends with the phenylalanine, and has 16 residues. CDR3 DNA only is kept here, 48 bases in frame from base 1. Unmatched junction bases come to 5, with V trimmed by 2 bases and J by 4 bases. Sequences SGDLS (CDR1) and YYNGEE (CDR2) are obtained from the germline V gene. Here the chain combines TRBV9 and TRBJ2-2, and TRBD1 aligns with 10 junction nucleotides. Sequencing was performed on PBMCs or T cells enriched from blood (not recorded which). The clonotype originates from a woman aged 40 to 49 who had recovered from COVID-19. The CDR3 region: CASSVGDRGATGELFF. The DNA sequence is TGTGCCAGCAGCGTGGGGGACAGGGGCGCCACCGGGGAGCTGTTTTTT.